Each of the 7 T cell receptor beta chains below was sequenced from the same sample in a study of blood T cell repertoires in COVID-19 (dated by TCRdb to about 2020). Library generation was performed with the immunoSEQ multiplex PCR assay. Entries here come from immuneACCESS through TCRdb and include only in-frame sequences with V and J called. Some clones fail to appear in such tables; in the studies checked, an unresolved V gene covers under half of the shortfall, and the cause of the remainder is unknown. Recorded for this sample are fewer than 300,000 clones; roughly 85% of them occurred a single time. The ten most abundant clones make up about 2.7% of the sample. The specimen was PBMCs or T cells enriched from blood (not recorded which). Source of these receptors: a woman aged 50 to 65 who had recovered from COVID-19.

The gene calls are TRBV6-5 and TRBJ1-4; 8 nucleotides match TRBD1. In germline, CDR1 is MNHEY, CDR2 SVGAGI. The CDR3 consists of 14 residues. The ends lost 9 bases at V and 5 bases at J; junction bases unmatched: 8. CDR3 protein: CASKVTGGNEKLFF. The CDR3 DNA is TGTGCCAGTAAGGTCACAGGGGGAAATGAAAAACTGTTTTTT.

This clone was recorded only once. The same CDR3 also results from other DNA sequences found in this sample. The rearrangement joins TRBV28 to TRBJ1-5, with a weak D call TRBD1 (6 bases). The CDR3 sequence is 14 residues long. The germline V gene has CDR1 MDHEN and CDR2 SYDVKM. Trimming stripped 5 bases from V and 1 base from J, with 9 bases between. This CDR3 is CASSLGQSNQPQHF. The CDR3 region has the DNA TGTGCCAGCAGTCTTGGACAGAGCAATCAGCCCCAGCATTTT.

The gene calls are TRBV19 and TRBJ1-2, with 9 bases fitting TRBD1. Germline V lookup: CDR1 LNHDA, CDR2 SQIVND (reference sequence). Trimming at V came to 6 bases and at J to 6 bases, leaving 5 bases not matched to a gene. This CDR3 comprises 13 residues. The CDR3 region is CASRLTGGNGYTF. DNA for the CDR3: TGTGCCAGTAGGCTCACAGGGGGCAATGGCTACACCTTC.

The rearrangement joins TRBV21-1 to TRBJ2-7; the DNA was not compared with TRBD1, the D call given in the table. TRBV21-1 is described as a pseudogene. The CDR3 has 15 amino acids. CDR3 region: CASSKAHSRSREQYF. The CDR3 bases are TGTGCCAGCAGCAAAGCTCACAGCCGGTCGCGCGAGCAGTACTTC.

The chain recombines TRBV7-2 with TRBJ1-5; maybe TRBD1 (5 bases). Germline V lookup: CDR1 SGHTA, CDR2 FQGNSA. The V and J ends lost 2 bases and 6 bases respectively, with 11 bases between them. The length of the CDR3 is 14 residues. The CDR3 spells CASSLWEGRQPQHF. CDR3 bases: TGTGCCAGCAGCTTATGGGAGGGACGTCAGCCCCAGCATTTT.

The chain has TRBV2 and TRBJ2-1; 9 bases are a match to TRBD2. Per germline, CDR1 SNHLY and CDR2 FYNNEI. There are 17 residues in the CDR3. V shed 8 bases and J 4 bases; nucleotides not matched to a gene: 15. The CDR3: CASGNIAGEPSYNEQFF. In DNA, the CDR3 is TGTGCCAGCGGTAATATAGCGGGGGAGCCTTCGTACAATGAGCAGTTCTTC.

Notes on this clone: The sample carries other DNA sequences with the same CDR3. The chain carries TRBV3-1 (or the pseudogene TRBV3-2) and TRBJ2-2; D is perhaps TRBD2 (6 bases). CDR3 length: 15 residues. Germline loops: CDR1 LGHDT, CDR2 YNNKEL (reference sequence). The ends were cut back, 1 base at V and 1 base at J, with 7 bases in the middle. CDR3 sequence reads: CASSQVSGNTGELFF. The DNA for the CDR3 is TGTGCCAGCAGCCAAGTTAGCGGGAACACCGGGGAGCTGTTTTTT.